This TCR beta chain was found in a study of identical twins. In its sample, this clonotype was seen once. The CDR3 length is 17 residues. V lost 6 bases, J lost 8 bases, and 14 bases stayed unmatched. TCRdb recomputed calls from the 5' RACE reads with MiXCR, one row per CDR3 protein. Found here are 450,000 or so distinct CDR3 sequences, 24% of them singletons; the top ten hold around 3%. These data also featured in a second study, about T cells expressing NK-cell markers.

The sample consisted of CD4+ T cells sorted from blood. The chain employs TRBV23-1 and TRBJ2-1, with 12 bases fitting TRBD2. TRBV23-1 is identified as an open reading frame with a role that is uncertain. The TCR was taken from a woman aged 18-29 years in good health. CDR3 sequence reads: CASRRLAGVIFRDEQFF. CDR3 sequence (DNA): TGCGCCAGCAGAAGACTAGCGGGAGTGATTTTCCGGGATGAGCAGTTCTTC.